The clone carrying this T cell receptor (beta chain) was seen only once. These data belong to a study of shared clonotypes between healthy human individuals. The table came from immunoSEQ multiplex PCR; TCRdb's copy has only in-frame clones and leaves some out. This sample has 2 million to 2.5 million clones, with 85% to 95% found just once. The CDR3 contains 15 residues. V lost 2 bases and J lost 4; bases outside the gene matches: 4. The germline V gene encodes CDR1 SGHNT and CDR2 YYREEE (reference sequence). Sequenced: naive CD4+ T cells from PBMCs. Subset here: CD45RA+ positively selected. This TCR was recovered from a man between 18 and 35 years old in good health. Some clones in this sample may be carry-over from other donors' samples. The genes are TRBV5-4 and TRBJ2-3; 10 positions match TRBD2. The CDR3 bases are TGTGCCAGCAGCTTCCCTAGCGGGAGCCCAGATACGCAGTATTTT. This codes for CASSFPSGSPDTQYF.